The 15 T cell receptor beta chains given below trace back to one sample, sequenced in a study of cytomegalovirus exposure and HLA in healthy donors. The PCR used 60 Vbeta and 13 Jbeta primers. TCRdb's table, derived via immunoSEQ multiplex PCR, lists solely in-frame clones and lacks some. The sample yields about 110,000 clones, 55% to 75% seen once. Sequencing input: PBMCs. The receptors were sampled from a woman in her 70s in good health and CMV-seropositive.

The CDR3 protein is CASSFRGSYNSPLHF. CDR3 nucleotides: TGTGCCAGCAGCTTCAGGGGCTCCTATAATTCACCCCTCCACTTT. The rearrangement joins TRBV7-2 to TRBJ1-6; tentative D call: TRBD1 (6 bases). Germline lookup yields CDR1 SGHTA and CDR2 FQGNSA. The CDR3 sequence is 15 residues long. V lost 3 bases and J 0 bases, leaving 6 bases between the germline ends.

A word on this clone: The identical CDR3 is also encoded by other nucleotide sequences in the sample. The gene calls are TRBV5-4 and TRBJ1-4, with D possibly matching TRBD1 (5 bases). Trimming stripped 0 bases from V and 8 bases from J, with 8 bases between. Looked up from germline, CDR1 is SGHNT and CDR2 is YYREEE (reference sequence). The CDR3 is 13 amino acids. This CDR3 is CASSLAGGEKLFF. The CDR3 DNA reads as TGTGCCAGCAGCTTGGCGGGGGGAGAAAAACTGTTTTTT.

This chain uses TRBV6-6 with TRBJ1-5; D is uncertain. The V end was cut by 3 bases, the J end by 0 bases, with 9 bases between. The CDR3 contains 15 residues. Germline V gene data show CDR1 as MNHNY and CDR2 as SVGAGI (reference sequence). The DNA for the CDR3 is TGTGCCAGCAGTTATCCCCAGTATAGCAATCAGCCCCAGCATTTT. It is translated as CASSYPQYSNQPQHF.

The chain has TRBV6-1 and TRBJ2-1; a weak D match, TRBD1 (5 bases). The germline gives CDR1 MNHNS, CDR2 SASEGT. V was trimmed by 1 base and J by 9 bases, leaving 13 bases between them. There are 14 residues in the CDR3. The CDR3 coding sequence is TGTGCCAGCAGTGAAGGTGCCAGGGCGCTTGAGCAGTTCTTC. Its protein is CASSEGARALEQFF.

The chain carries TRBV5-1 and TRBJ2-3, with TRBD2 identical over 7 bases. Germline CDR1 SGHRS, CDR2 YFSETQ. The CDR3 is 14 amino acids. V was pared by 0 bases and J by 5 bases, with 3 bases of the junction left unmatched. CDR3 bases: TGCGCCAGCAGCTTGGGGACTAGTAAAGATACGCAGTATTTT. This codes for CASSLGTSKDTQYF.

This clone was observed a handful of times. This chain links TRBV18 with TRBJ2-3; maybe TRBD1 (5 bases). Germline V gene sequence: CDR1 KGHSH, CDR2 LQKENI. V was pared by 1 base and J by 0 bases, with 14 bases between. This CDR3 is built from 17 residues. The CDR3 DNA sequence: TGTGCCAGCTCACCACTTGAGACAGCTTCTAGCACAGATACGCAGTATTTT. Translated: CASSPLETASSTDTQYF.

The chain's CDR3 is CASSFAARADGYTF. The CDR3 coding sequence is TGTGCCAGCAGCTTCGCAGCGAGGGCCGATGGCTACACCTTC. The rearrangement uses TRBV7-9 and TRBJ1-2; D gene ambiguous. Germline CDR1 and CDR2: SEHNR and FQNEAQ (reference sequence). The V gene lost 3 bases and the J gene lost 6 bases, with 14 bases spanning the gap. CDR3 length equals 14 residues.

The chain uses TRBV7-2 and TRBJ1-3; the D is unclear. The CDR3 length is 15 residues. Germline CDR1 is SGHTA and CDR2 is FQGNSA. V dropped 3 bases and J dropped 0 bases, with 9 bases sitting between them. The CDR3 sequence: CASSFADFSGNTIYF. Written as DNA, the CDR3 is TGTGCCAGCAGCTTTGCAGACTTCTCTGGAAACACCATATATTTT.

The gene calls are TRBV5-1 and TRBJ2-5, with a weak D call TRBD1 (6 bases). The length of the CDR3 is 15 residues. Germline V CDR1 and CDR2: SGHRS, YFSETQ. V lost 0 bases to trimming and J lost 4 bases, with 13 bases between them. CDR3 sequence (DNA): TGCGCCAGCAGCTTGGAGGGGACATTCGGAGAGACCCAGTACTTC. It translates to CASSLEGTFGETQYF.

CDR3 sequence (DNA): TGCAGCGTTGAAAACTCCAGGGAGCAGTACTTC. This gives the protein CSVENSREQYF. This rearrangement joins TRBV29-1 to TRBJ2-7; no clear D gene. CDR3 length: 11 residues. V lost 2 bases and J lost 7, with 9 bases in between. The V gene's germline CDR1 is SQVTM and CDR2 ANQGSEA.

The chain has TRBV12-5 and TRBJ2-5; 8 nucleotides match TRBD2. Per the germline V gene, CDR1 is LGHNT and CDR2 is FRNRAP. The CDR3 totals 14 residues. Trimming cost V 4 bases and J 5 bases; bases outside gene matches: 6. The CDR3 nucleotides are TGTGCTAGTGGTTCGGGTAGCGGGGCGGAGACCCAGTACTTC. This gives the protein CASGSGSGAETQYF.

J is TRBJ2-3 and V is TRBV30; TRBD2 matches at 9 bases. V lost 0 bases to trimming and J lost 8 bases; unmatched junction nucleotides: 9. The CDR3 length is 15 residues. The germline CDR1 and CDR2 sequences are GTSNPN and SVGIG (reference sequence). The CDR3 region has the DNA TGTGCCTGGAGTGTACTCGGGACTAGCAGCGGTACGCAGTATTTT. Translated: CAWSVLGTSSGTQYF. Based on the CDR3 plus reference TRBV30 and TRBJ2-3, the full variable domain is SQTIHQWPATLVQPVGSPLSLECTVEGTSNPNLYWYRQAAGRGLQLLFYSVGIGQISSEVPQNLSASRPQDRQFILSSKKLLLSDSGFYLCAWSVLGTSSGTQYFGPGTRLTVL.

This clone showed up just a few times. The chain links TRBV6-5 to TRBJ1-1; possibly TRBD1 for D (5 bases). Looked up from germline, CDR1 is MNHEY and CDR2 is SVGAGI. Trimming cost V 5 bases and J 2 bases, with 9 bases left between them. The CDR3 runs 13 residues. The CDR3 here is CASSLQGNTEAFF. In DNA form, the CDR3 reads TGTGCCAGCAGTCTGCAGGGCAACACTGAAGCTTTCTTT.

The chain joins TRBV19 to TRBJ2-1; the D is unclear. V dropped 10 bases and J dropped 3 bases, with 16 bases sitting between them. This CDR3 comprises 14 residues. The germline V gene has CDR1 LNHDA and CDR2 SQIVND (reference sequence). Here the CDR3 DNA reads TGTGCCACCAGTATAGATCCCAGCTACAATGAGCAGTTCTTC. Translated: CATSIDPSYNEQFF.

The chain joins TRBV4-1 to TRBJ2-2, with D perhaps matching TRBD1 (7 bases). V lost 6 bases and J lost 3, with 17 bases in between. Germline CDR1 MGHRA, CDR2 YSYEKL. The CDR3 consists of 16 residues. The DNA for the CDR3 is TGCGCCAGCAGTCTACCAGGGGGGCAAGACACCGGGGAGCTGTTTTTT. Translation: CASSLPGGQDTGELFF.